Below, 12 T cell receptor beta chains from the same sample are listed, as sequenced in a study of CD8 T cells in ankylosing spondylitis (TCRdb year 2017). The method was 5' RACE. Instrument used: Illumina HiSeq 2500. Using fastp trimming at Q25 and MiXCR clonotype assembly, TCRdb reanalyzed the public sequencing data and kept in-frame beta chains. Every distinct CDR3 protein forms one entry, paired with its most common genes and DNA. Across this sample there are about 240,000 distinct CDR3 sequences, with about 9.1% seen only once. In total, the top ten clones hold almost 7% of the sample. The sample consisted of blood, either unsorted or a sorted T cell fraction (not recorded which). The receptor set was obtained from a male donor with ankylosing spondylitis or in good health (not recorded which).

This clonotype was counted at least ten times. The V call is TRBV5-1, the J call TRBJ2-3; D is unresolved. The CDR3 length is 13 residues. Per germline, CDR1 SGHRS and CDR2 YFSETQ. V was clipped by 0 bases and J by 4 bases, with 6 bases between them. CDR3 loop: CASSLVVSDTQYF. As DNA, the CDR3 is TGCGCCAGCAGCTTGGTAGTCTCAGATACGCAGTATTTT.

The chain is built from TRBV18 and TRBJ2-7, with D possibly being TRBD1 (6 bases). This CDR3 region has 14 residues. Trimming stripped 5 bases from V and 0 bases from J, with 11 bases between. From germline, CDR1 is KGHSH and CDR2 LQKENI. This CDR3 reads CASSDRTASYEQYF. In DNA form, the CDR3 reads TGTGCCAGCTCAGACAGGACAGCCTCCTACGAGCAGTACTTC.

Many counts were recorded for this clonotype. The chain recombines TRBV20-1 with TRBJ2-7, with no clear D. Germline loops: CDR1 DFQATT, CDR2 SNEGSKA (reference sequence). V was shortened by 0 bases and J by 6 bases, with 9 bases between the two germline ends. The CDR3 extends over 12 amino acids. The CDR3 DNA follows: TGCAGTGCTAGAGAGGCATTCGGCGAGCAGTACTTC. Translation: CSAREAFGEQYF.

The chain joins TRBV6-2 or TRBV6-3 to TRBJ2-7; the D gene is possibly TRBD1 (6 bases). The CDR3 length is 13 residues. Germline CDR1 MNHEY, CDR2 SVGEGT. V lost 6 bases, J lost 3 bases, and 12 bases lay in between. In nucleotides, the CDR3 is TGTGCCAGCAGCTACCGGGACAACTACGAGCAGTACTTC. Translation: CASSYRDNYEQYF.

The V call is TRBV7-9, the J call TRBJ1-1; a weak D match, TRBD1 (5 bases). Germline-derived CDR1 and CDR2 are SEHNR and FQNEAQ (reference sequence). V dropped 1 base and J dropped 1 base, with 10 bases sitting between them. This CDR3 has 15 amino acids. Here the CDR3 reads CASSLGQLQNTEAFF. CDR3 bases: TGTGCCAGCAGCTTAGGACAGCTCCAGAACACTGAAGCTTTCTTT.

The genes are TRBV30 and TRBJ1-2, with 9 bases fitting TRBD1. The trim removed 0 bases at V and 4 bases at J, leaving 3 bases unmatched. The CDR3 extends over 14 amino acids. Germline values: CDR1 GTSNPN, CDR2 SVGIG (reference sequence). DNA for the CDR3: TGTGCCTGGAGTGTGGGACAGGGAGTCTATGGCTACACCTTC. It encodes CAWSVGQGVYGYTF. Filled out from reference TRBV30 and TRBJ1-2, the complete variable domain reads SQTIHQWPATLVQPVGSPLSLECTVEGTSNPNLYWYRQAAGRGLQLLFYSVGIGQISSEVPQNLSASRPQDRQFILSSKKLLLSDSGFYLCAWSVGQGVYGYTFGSGTRLTVV.

This clonotype was recorded at least ten times. J is TRBJ2-1 and V is TRBV6-2 or TRBV6-3, with a tentative D call TRBD2 (7 bases). The CDR3 runs to 13 residues. Germline CDR1 is MNHEY and CDR2 is SVGEGT. V was cut by 8 bases and J by 7 bases, with 15 bases left in between. The CDR3 DNA reads as TGTGCCAGCCGGGACGGGGGGCCAAATGAGCAGTTCTTC. Residues: CASRDGGPNEQFF.

This clonotype was recorded at least ten times. V usage is TRBV7-2 and J usage is TRBJ1-6; TRBD1 might be the D (5 bases). The CDR3 extends over 13 amino acids. Per the germline V gene, CDR1 is SGHTA and CDR2 is FQGNSA. Trimming pared 4 bases from V and 9 bases from J, leaving 10 bases between. The CDR3 protein is CASSYLGVSPLHF. The CDR3 DNA sequence: TGTGCCAGCAGCTACCTGGGGGTTTCACCCCTCCACTTT.

In its sample, this clonotype was seen many times. The chain joins TRBV7-9 to TRBJ2-3; TRBD2 might be the D (5 bases). The CDR3 spans 17 residues. Trimming cost V 1 base and J 3 bases, with 17 bases left between them. Looked up from germline, CDR1 is SEHNR and CDR2 is FQNEAQ (reference sequence). The CDR3 coding sequence is TGTGCCAGCAGCTTAGGTGGCCCTAGCCACGGAACAGATACGCAGTATTTT. Encoded protein: CASSLGGPSHGTDTQYF. Full variable domain (remainder filled in from reference TRBV7-9 and TRBJ2-3): DTGVSQNPRHKITKRGQNVTFRCDPISEHNRLYWYRQTLGQGPEFLTYFQNEAQLEKSRLLSDRFSAERPKGSFSTLEIQRTEQGDSAMYLCASSLGGPSHGTDTQYFGPGTRLTVL.

This clonotype was recorded at least ten times. The chain recombines TRBV27 with TRBJ2-3; the D is unclear. V shed 3 bases and J shed 7 bases, with 5 bases lying between them. The CDR3 covers 11 residues. The V gene's germline CDR1 is MNHEY and CDR2 SMNVEV (reference sequence). The CDR3 spells CASSFLNTQYF. The CDR3 DNA is TGTGCCAGCAGTTTCCTAAATACGCAGTATTTT.

This chain uses TRBV7-2 with TRBJ2-1; the D is unclear. Germline-derived CDR1 and CDR2 are SGHTA and FQGNSA. The CDR3 consists of 15 residues. V gave up 0 bases and J gave up 9 bases, with 15 bases separating them. The CDR3 DNA is TGTGCCAGCAGCTTAGCGCACCCCTTTGCAGCTGAGCAGTTCTTC. It encodes CASSLAHPFAAEQFF.

This clonotype was found many times. V and J are TRBV12-3 or TRBV12-4 and TRBJ1-1, with 9 bases identical to TRBD1. V dropped 5 bases and J dropped 6; count of bases not matched to a gene: 4. The CDR3 covers 13 residues. The CDR3 DNA reads TGTGCCAGCAGTGGACAGGGGATCGCTGAAGCTTTCTTT. This encodes CASSGQGIAEAFF.